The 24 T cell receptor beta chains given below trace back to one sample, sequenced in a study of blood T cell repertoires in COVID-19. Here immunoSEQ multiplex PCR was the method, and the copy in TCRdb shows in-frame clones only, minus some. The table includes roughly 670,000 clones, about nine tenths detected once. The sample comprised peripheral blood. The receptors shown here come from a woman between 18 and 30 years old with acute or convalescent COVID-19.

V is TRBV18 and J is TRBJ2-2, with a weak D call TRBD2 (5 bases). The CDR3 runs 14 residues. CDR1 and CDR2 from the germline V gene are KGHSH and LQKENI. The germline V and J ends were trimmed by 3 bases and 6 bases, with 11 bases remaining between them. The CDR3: CASSPPERAGELFF. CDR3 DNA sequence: TGTGCCAGCTCACCCCCTGAGAGGGCCGGGGAGCTGTTTTTT.

CDR3 coding DNA: TGCGCCAGCAGCTTCGGACAGGGGGCGCGGGAGACCCAGTACTTC. It specifies CASSFGQGARETQYF. The V gene is TRBV5-1, the J gene TRBJ2-5, with 11 bases that match TRBD1. Germline-derived CDR1 and CDR2 are SGHRS and YFSETQ. Trimming took 2 bases from V and 5 from J; bases not matched to a gene: 5. The CDR3 has 15 amino acids.

This CDR3 is CASSYYSLYNSPLHF. CDR3 DNA sequence: TGTGCCAGCAGTTATTACAGCCTCTATAATTCACCCCTCCACTTT. V usage is TRBV6-2 or TRBV6-3 and J usage is TRBJ1-6; D is unclear. The CDR3 extends over 15 amino acids. Trimming removed 3 bases from V and 3 bases from J, with 9 bases in between. Germline V gives CDR1 MNHEY, CDR2 SVGEGT.

CDR3 protein: CASSGTTSSSDTQYF. The CDR3 DNA reads as TGTGCCAGCAGTGGGACGACTAGCTCCTCAGATACGCAGTATTTT. The chain recombines TRBV2 with TRBJ2-3, with TRBD2 identical over 7 bases. Germline trimming cut 4 bases from V and 4 bases from J; bases unmatched to any gene: 8. The CDR3 spans 15 residues. Germline CDR1 is SNHLY and CDR2 is FYNNEI.

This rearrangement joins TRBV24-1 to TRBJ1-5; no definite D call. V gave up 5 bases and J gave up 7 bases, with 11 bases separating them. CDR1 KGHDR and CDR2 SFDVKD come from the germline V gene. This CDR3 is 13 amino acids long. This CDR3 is CATSVREGQPQHF. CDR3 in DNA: TGTGCCACCAGTGTGAGGGAAGGCCAGCCCCAGCATTTT.

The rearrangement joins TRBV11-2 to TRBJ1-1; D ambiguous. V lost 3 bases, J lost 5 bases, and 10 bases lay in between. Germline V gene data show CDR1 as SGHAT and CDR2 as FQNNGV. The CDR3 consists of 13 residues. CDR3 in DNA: TGTGCCAGCAGCTTGGTCGGGAGGACTGAAGCTTTCTTT. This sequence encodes CASSLVGRTEAFF.

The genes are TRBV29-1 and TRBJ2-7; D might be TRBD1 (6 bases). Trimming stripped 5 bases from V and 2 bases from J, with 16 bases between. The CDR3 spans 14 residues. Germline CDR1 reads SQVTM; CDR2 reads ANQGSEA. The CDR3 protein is CSVPHGQGPYEQYF. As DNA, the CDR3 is TGCAGCGTTCCGCACGGTCAGGGGCCCTACGAGCAGTACTTC.

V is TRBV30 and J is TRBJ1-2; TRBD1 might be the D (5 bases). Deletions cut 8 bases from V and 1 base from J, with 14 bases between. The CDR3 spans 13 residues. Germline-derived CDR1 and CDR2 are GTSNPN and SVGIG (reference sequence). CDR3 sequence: CATNQGDNYGYTF. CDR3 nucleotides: TGTGCCACCAACCAAGGGGATAACTATGGCTACACCTTC.

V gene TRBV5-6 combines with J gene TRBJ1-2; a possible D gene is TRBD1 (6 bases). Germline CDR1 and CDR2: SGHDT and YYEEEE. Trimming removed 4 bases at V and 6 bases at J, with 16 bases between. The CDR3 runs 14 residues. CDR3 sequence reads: CASSAPTGLDGYTF. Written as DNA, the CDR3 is TGTGCCAGCAGCGCCCCGACAGGCTTGGATGGCTACACCTTC.

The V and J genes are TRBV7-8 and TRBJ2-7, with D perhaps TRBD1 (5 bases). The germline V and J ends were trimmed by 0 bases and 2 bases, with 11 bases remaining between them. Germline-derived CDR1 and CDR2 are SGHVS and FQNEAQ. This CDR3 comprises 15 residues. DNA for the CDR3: TGTGCCAGCAGCTTAGCGGCAGGGATCACCTACGAGCAGTACTTC. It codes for CASSLAAGITYEQYF.

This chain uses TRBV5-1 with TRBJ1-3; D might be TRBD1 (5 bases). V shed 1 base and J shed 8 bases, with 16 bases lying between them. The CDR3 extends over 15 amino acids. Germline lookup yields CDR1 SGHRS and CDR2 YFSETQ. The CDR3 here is CASSLRGSKSDTIYF. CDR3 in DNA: TGCGCCAGCAGCTTGAGGGGTTCTAAATCAGACACCATATATTTT.

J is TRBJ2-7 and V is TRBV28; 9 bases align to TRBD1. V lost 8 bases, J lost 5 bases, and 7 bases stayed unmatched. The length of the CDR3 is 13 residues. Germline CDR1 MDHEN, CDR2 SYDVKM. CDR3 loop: CASGGDRAHEQYF. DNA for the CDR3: TGTGCCAGCGGAGGGGACAGGGCCCACGAGCAGTACTTC.

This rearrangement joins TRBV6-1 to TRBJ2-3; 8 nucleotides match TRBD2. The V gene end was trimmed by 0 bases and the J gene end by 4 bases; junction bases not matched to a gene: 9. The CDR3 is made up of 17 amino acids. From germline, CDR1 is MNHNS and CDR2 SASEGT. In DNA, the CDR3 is TGTGCCAGCAGTGAAGCCCTCGGGGGGGGTCCCGCAGATACGCAGTATTTT. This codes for CASSEALGGGPADTQYF.

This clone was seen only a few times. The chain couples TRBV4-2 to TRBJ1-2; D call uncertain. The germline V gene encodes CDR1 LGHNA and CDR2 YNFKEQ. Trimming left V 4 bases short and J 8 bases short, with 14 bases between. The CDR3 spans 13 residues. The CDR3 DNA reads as TGTGCCAGCAGCCCCCGTGCAGGCAGGGGCTACACCTTC. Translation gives CASSPRAGRGYTF.

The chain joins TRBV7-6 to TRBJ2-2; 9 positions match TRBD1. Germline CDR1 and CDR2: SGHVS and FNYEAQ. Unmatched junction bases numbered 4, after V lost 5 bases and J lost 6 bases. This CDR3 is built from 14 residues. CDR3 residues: CASSVQGAAGELFF. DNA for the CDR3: TGTGCCAGCAGCGTACAGGGGGCGGCCGGGGAGCTGTTTTTT.

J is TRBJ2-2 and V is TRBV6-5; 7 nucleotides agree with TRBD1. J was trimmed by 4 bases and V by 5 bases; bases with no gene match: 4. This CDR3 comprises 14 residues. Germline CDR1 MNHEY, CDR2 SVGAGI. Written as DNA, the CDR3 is TGTGCCAGCAGTAAGCCAGGGGGCACCGGGGAGCTGTTTTTT. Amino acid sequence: CASSKPGGTGELFF.

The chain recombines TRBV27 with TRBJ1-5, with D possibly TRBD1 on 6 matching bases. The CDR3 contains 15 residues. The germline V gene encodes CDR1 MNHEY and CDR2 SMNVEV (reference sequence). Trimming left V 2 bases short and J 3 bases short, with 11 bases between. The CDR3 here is CASSLARGHNQPQHF. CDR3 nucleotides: TGTGCCAGCAGTTTAGCGCGGGGGCACAATCAGCCCCAGCATTTT.

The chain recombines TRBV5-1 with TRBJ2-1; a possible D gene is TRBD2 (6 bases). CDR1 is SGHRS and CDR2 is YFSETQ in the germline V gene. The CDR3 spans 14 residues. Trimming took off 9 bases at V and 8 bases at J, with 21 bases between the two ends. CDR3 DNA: TGCGCCACTACGACCAACGGACCGGGAGATGAGCAGTTCTTC. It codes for CATTTNGPGDEQFF.

The CDR3 bases are TGTGCCAGCAGTTCCCTCGGACAGGGGCAGAGCTATGGCTACACCTTC. Its protein is CASSSLGQGQSYGYTF. The chain is built from TRBV27 and TRBJ1-2, with 9 bases lining up with TRBD1. The germline gives CDR1 MNHEY, CDR2 SMNVEV (reference sequence). The ends lost 4 bases at V and 4 bases at J; junction bases unmatched: 10. The CDR3 covers 16 residues.

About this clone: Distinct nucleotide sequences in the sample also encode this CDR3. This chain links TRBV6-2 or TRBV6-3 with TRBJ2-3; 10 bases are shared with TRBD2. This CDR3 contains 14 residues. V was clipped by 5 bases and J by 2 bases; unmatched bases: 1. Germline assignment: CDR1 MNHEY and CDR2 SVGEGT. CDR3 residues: CASSSGGATDTQYF. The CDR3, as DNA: TGTGCCAGCAGTAGCGGGGGGGCCACAGATACGCAGTATTTT.

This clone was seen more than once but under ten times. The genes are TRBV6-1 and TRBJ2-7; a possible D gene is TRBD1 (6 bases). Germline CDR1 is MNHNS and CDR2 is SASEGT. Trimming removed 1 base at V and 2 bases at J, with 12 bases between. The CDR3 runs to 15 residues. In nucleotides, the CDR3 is TGTGCCAGCAGTGAAGGCGAGGGGGAGACCTACGAGCAGTACTTC. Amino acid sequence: CASSEGEGETYEQYF.

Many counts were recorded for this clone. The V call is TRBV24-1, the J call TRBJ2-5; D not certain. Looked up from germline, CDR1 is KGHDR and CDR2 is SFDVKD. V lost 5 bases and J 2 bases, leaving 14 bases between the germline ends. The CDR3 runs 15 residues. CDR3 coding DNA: TGTGCCACCAGTGTTCTTACAGACACTCAAGAGACCCAGTACTTC. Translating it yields CATSVLTDTQETQYF.

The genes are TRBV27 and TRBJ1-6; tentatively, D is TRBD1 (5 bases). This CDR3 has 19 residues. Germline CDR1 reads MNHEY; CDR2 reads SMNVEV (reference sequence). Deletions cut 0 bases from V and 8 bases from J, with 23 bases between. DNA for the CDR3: TGTGCCAGCAGTTTATCAAGCGGGGCAACCACCCTCGAAGATTCACCCCTCCACTTT. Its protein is CASSLSSGATTLEDSPLHF.

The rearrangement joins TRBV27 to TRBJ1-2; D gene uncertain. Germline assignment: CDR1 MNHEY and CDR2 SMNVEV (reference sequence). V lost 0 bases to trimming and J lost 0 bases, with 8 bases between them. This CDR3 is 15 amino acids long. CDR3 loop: CASSLSFPANYGYTF. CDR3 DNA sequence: TGTGCCAGCAGTTTATCTTTCCCAGCTAACTATGGCTACACCTTC.